One and the same sample provided the 4 T cell receptor beta chains below, sequenced in a study of T cell responses to AZD1222 COVID-19 vaccine (dated by TCRdb to about 2021). The label giving this sample's time point can be read as: about 28 days (+/-7) after the second vaccine dose. Library preparation was by the immunoSEQ multiplex PCR assay. TCRdb limited this immuneACCESS table to in-frame rearrangements with V and J called. A share of clones is missing; checked studies link under half to unresolved V genes, and the rest is unexplained. The sample table contains approximately 110,000 clones; only one count was recorded for nearly 90% of them. The top ten clonotypes cover 2% to 3% of the sample. The sequenced sample was peripheral blood, obtained 28 days after the second AZD1222 dose. These receptors all come from an adult who received the AZD1222 COVID-19 vaccine.

This rearrangement joins TRBV15 to TRBJ1-2, with D uncertain. This CDR3 has 13 amino acids. From germline, CDR1 is LNHNV and CDR2 YYDKDF (reference sequence). The V end lost 3 bases, the J end lost 7 bases, and 12 bases lay between the germline ends. The CDR3 DNA reads as TGTGCCACCAGCAGGACGGGCGGACCTGGCTACACCTTC. Encoded protein: CATSRTGGPGYTF.

The chain has TRBV9 and TRBJ1-2; 8 nucleotides agree with TRBD1. Trimming at V came to 3 bases and at J to 4 bases, leaving 14 bases not matched to a gene. The germline V gene encodes CDR1 SGDLS and CDR2 YYNGEE. The CDR3 loop spans 17 amino acids. CDR3 loop: CASSAGTGGNPGYGYTF. The CDR3, as DNA: TGTGCCAGCAGCGCCGGGACAGGTGGAAACCCCGGCTATGGCTACACCTTC.

This sequence joins TRBV7-2 and TRBJ2-7; D is perhaps TRBD1 or TRBD2 (6 bases each). CDR1 SGHTA and CDR2 FQGNSA come from the germline V gene. V was shortened by 7 bases and J by 1 base, with 14 bases between the two germline ends. The CDR3 runs 14 residues. The DNA for the CDR3 is TGTGCCAGCACAGAAAGGGGGACTTCCTACGAGCAGTACTTC. Translation gives CASTERGTSYEQYF.

J is TRBJ1-5 and V is TRBV2; no clear D. Per the germline V gene, CDR1 is SNHLY and CDR2 is FYNNEI. Trimming stripped 4 bases from V and 3 bases from J, with 7 bases between. The CDR3 consists of 13 residues. The CDR3 region has the DNA TGTGCCAGCAGTGTAGGATTCAATCAGCCCCAGCATTTT. Translated: CASSVGFNQPQHF.